One and the same sample provided the 27 T cell receptor beta chains below, sequenced in a study of beta chain features in type 1 diabetes. Study observations and caveats: People with Type 1 diabetes carried modestly yet significantly shorter TCRB CDR3s in all four CD4+ subsets.

Reverse transcribing all isolated RNA meant expressed TCRB transcripts were sequenced. Clones were sequenced by immunoSEQ multiplex PCR, and TCRdb holds only the in-frame ones, with some missing. The sample carries around 160,000 clones, around 8.3% recorded once. No antigen has been identified for these receptors. The specimen sequenced was central memory CD4+ T cells from blood. Source of these receptors: a woman younger than 35 with type 1 diabetes.

This clone has just a few counts. This chain connects TRBV9 to TRBJ2-7; D remains unclear. CDR1 is SGDLS and CDR2 is YYNGEE in the germline V gene. The V end lost 4 bases, the J end lost 5 bases, and 16 bases lay between the germline ends. This CDR3 comprises 14 residues. CDR3 nucleotides: TGTGCCAGCAGCTCGCAAATCGGAGACGACGAGCAGTACTTC. Translating gives CASSSQIGDDEQYF.

This clone was recorded a few times. V and J are TRBV11-2 and TRBJ2-7; D perhaps matches TRBD1 (5 bases). Germline V gives CDR1 SGHAT, CDR2 FQNNGV. Trimming left V 5 bases short and J 4 bases short, with 12 bases between. The CDR3 is made up of 13 amino acids. DNA of the CDR3: TGTGCCAGCAGCCAGGGCTTGGTGTACGAGCAGTACTTC. Translated: CASSQGLVYEQYF.

The gene calls are TRBV7-2 and TRBJ2-1; 10 positions match TRBD2. Unmatched junction bases numbered 6, after V lost 5 bases and J lost 5 bases. CDR3 length: 15 residues. Per germline, CDR1 SGHTA and CDR2 FQGNSA. CDR3 DNA sequence: TGTGCCAGCAGCCAGAGCGGGGGGGCCCACAATGAGCAGTTCTTC. As protein: CASSQSGGAHNEQFF.

The sample holds a few counts of this clone. This chain joins TRBV29-1 and TRBJ2-2; 12 positions match TRBD2. V gave up 7 bases and J gave up 7 bases; unmatched junction bases: 4. The CDR3 is 13 amino acids. CDR1 and CDR2 (germline): SQVTM, ANQGSEA. The CDR3 loop is CSAQTSGSGELFF. The CDR3 bases are TGCAGCGCCCAGACTAGCGGGAGCGGGGAGCTGTTTTTT.

This clone was recorded a few times. This chain uses TRBV28 with TRBJ2-1; D gene ambiguous. Germline assignment: CDR1 MDHEN and CDR2 SYDVKM. The CDR3 sequence is 11 residues long. With 1 base removed from V and 9 bases from J, the gap between germline ends came to 4 bases. As DNA, the CDR3 is TGTGCCAGCAGTTTATCGGGTGAGCAGTTCTTC. It translates to CASSLSGEQFF.

In its sample, this clone was seen a few times. In DNA, the CDR3 is TGTGCCAGCAGCTTAGCTAGCGGGACCCAGTACTTC. Encoded protein: CASSLASGTQYF. The rearrangement uses TRBV11-2 and TRBJ2-5; 7 positions agree with TRBD2. The germline gives CDR1 SGHAT, CDR2 FQNNGV. V dropped 1 base and J dropped 7; count of bases not matched to a gene: 0. The CDR3 extends over 12 amino acids.

This clone has more than one count but fewer than ten. The chain recombines TRBV29-1 with TRBJ2-7; no clear D. Trimming removed 6 bases at V and 1 base at J, with 7 bases between. CDR1 is SQVTM and CDR2 is ANQGSEA in the germline V gene. The CDR3 is 11 residues long. The CDR3 loop reads CSVAGSYEQYF. CDR3 DNA: TGCAGCGTCGCAGGATCCTACGAGCAGTACTTC.

This clone was detected only a few times. The chain is built from TRBV18 and TRBJ2-7; 10 nucleotides align to TRBD1. The CDR3 has 16 amino acids. V lost 0 bases to trimming and J lost 4 bases; unmatched junction nucleotides: 6. Germline loops: CDR1 KGHSH, CDR2 LQKENI. The CDR3 region has the DNA TGTGCCAGCTCACCACCCTCGGGACAGGGGCTATACGAGCAGTACTTC. This sequence encodes CASSPPSGQGLYEQYF.

This clone was counted once. This chain joins TRBV5-1 and TRBJ2-1; the D is unclear. Germline CDR1 is SGHRS and CDR2 is YFSETQ. Trimming took 0 bases from V and 2 from J, leaving 9 bases between them. This CDR3 is built from 15 residues. The CDR3 is CASSLGHLTYNEQFF. In nucleotides, the CDR3 is TGCGCCAGCAGCTTGGGACACCTCACCTACAATGAGCAGTTCTTC.

Only a few counts were recorded for this clone. The chain has TRBV7-8 and TRBJ2-7, with 8 bases lining up with TRBD1. This CDR3 is built from 15 residues. Germline-derived CDR1 and CDR2 are SGHVS and FQNEAQ. J was trimmed by 1 base and V by 1 base; bases with no gene match: 3. CDR3 protein: CASSLEGTGSYEQYF. As DNA, the CDR3 is TGTGCCAGCAGCTTAGAGGGGACAGGTTCCTACGAGCAGTACTTC.

This clone was picked up a small number of times. The chain has TRBV28 and TRBJ2-6, with D possibly being TRBD1 (6 bases). CDR3 length equals 15 residues. Germline V gives CDR1 MDHEN, CDR2 SYDVKM. V was clipped by 7 bases and J by 2 bases, with 12 bases between them. The CDR3 loop reads CASNPPGAGANVLTF. Written as DNA, the CDR3 is TGTGCCAGCAACCCCCCAGGGGCTGGGGCCAACGTCCTGACTTTC.

The table lists this clone with many counts. J is TRBJ2-5 and V is TRBV30; TRBD2 is a possible D gene (5 bases). The CDR3 covers 15 residues. CDR1 GTSNPN and CDR2 SVGIG come from the germline V gene (reference sequence). V lost 2 bases and J 1 base, leaving 14 bases between the germline ends. CDR3 sequence (DNA): TGTGCCTGGAGTCTCCCAGCGAGGGTCCAAGAGACCCAGTACTTC. It specifies CAWSLPARVQETQYF.

The chain couples TRBV14 to TRBJ2-5, with D perhaps TRBD1 (5 bases). The CDR3 runs to 14 residues. Per the germline V gene, CDR1 is SGHDN and CDR2 is FVKESK. V was cut by 5 bases and J by 5 bases, with 15 bases left in between. The CDR3 spells CASSGQLGLETQYF. DNA of the CDR3: TGTGCCAGCAGCGGCCAGCTGGGGCTGGAGACCCAGTACTTC.

This clone showed up just a few times. The chain is built from TRBV30 and TRBJ2-7; the D gene is possibly TRBD2 (6 bases). Per germline, CDR1 GTSNPN and CDR2 SVGIG (reference sequence). The V end lost 5 bases, the J end lost 4 bases, and 12 bases lay between the germline ends. CDR3 length: 12 amino acids. The CDR3 loop reads CAWGGTGYEQYF. In nucleotides, the CDR3 is TGTGCCTGGGGCGGGACCGGTTACGAGCAGTACTTC.

In this sample, this clone turned up a few times. The genes are TRBV7-2 and TRBJ2-7; 8 bases align to TRBD1. CDR1 SGHTA and CDR2 FQGNSA come from the germline V gene. Trimming took 4 bases from V and 3 from J; bases not matched to a gene: 5. This CDR3 has 14 residues. The CDR3 here is CASSSEGQGYEQYF. The CDR3 bases are TGTGCCAGCAGCTCCGAAGGACAGGGCTACGAGCAGTACTTC.

This clone was found a few times. CDR3 sequence (DNA): TGTGCCAGCAGCGTATTAGACAGCTACACAGATACGCAGTATTTT. Amino acid sequence: CASSVLDSYTDTQYF. The chain is built from TRBV9 and TRBJ2-3, with D possibly matching TRBD1 (5 bases). This CDR3 has 15 residues. V was shortened by 1 base and J by 2 bases, with 11 bases between the two germline ends. The germline gives CDR1 SGDLS, CDR2 YYNGEE.

This clone showed up just a few times. The chain has TRBV19 and TRBJ1-5; 10 bases map to TRBD1. The CDR3 has 19 residues. The V segment lost 3 bases and the J segment 0 bases; nucleotides outside the gene matches: 11. Per germline, CDR1 LNHDA and CDR2 SQIVND (reference sequence). The DNA for the CDR3 is TGTGCCAGTAGTATGTTACCGACAGGGGGCCAATATAGCAATCAGCCCCAGCATTTT. As protein: CASSMLPTGGQYSNQPQHF.

The chain employs TRBV7-2 and TRBJ2-2; TRBD1 might be the D (6 bases). Germline V lookup: CDR1 SGHTA, CDR2 FQGNSA. The CDR3 runs to 14 residues. V lost 6 bases to trimming and J lost 4 bases, with 12 bases between them. The CDR3: CASRQGRTTGELFF. In nucleotides, the CDR3 is TGTGCCAGCAGACAGGGTAGGACCACCGGGGAGCTGTTTTTT.

This clone was counted a few times. The chain couples TRBV6-5 to TRBJ1-5; D is undetermined. V lost 6 bases, J lost 4 bases, and 10 bases lay in between. Germline assignment: CDR1 MNHEY and CDR2 SVGAGI. This CDR3 has 13 amino acids. DNA for the CDR3: TGTGCCAGCAGCCAGAGGGAGAATCAGCCCCAGCATTTT. Protein sequence: CASSQRENQPQHF.

This clone appeared a few times. The chain links TRBV11-2 to TRBJ1-3; D possibly corresponds to TRBD1 (6 bases). V shed 6 bases and J shed 0 bases, with 12 bases lying between them. The CDR3 is 15 amino acids. The germline CDR1 and CDR2 sequences are SGHAT and FQNNGV. CDR3 in DNA: TGTGCCAGCAGATCCGACAGGAACTCTGGAAACACCATATATTTT. Translating it yields CASRSDRNSGNTIYF.

The rearrangement uses TRBV11-2 and TRBJ2-3; the D gene is possibly TRBD2 (5 bases). The CDR3 consists of 16 residues. CDR1 and CDR2 (germline): SGHAT, FQNNGV. V lost 5 bases and J lost 1, with 16 bases in between. CDR3 DNA sequence: TGTGCCAGCAGCCTACGGACTGGTTCTGGCACAGATACGCAGTATTTT. Translation: CASSLRTGSGTDTQYF.

The chain employs TRBV7-3 and TRBJ2-7, with 7 bases identical to TRBD2. The CDR3 loop spans 15 amino acids. The germline V gene encodes CDR1 SGHTA and CDR2 FQGTGA. With 5 bases clipped from V and 0 bases from J, the junction kept 7 bases outside the gene matches. The CDR3 nucleotides are TGTGCCAGCAGCCCCAGCGGGGACTCCTCCTACGAGCAGTACTTC. Protein: CASSPSGDSSYEQYF.

The V call is TRBV29-1, the J call TRBJ1-5; 7 bases are a match to TRBD1. Germline V gene data show CDR1 as SQVTM and CDR2 as ANQGSEA. This CDR3 spans 14 amino acids. V gave up 6 bases and J gave up 1 base; unmatched junction bases: 6. The CDR3 sequence is CSVTQGSSNQPQHF. The CDR3 DNA sequence: TGCAGCGTCACACAGGGGTCCAGCAATCAGCCCCAGCATTTT.

The sample holds a few counts of this clone. The CDR3 loop is CASSIMVARGGETQYF. The CDR3 bases are TGTGCCAGCAGCATAATGGTGGCCAGGGGCGGAGAGACCCAGTACTTC. This chain links TRBV7-9 with TRBJ2-5, with a tentative D call TRBD1 (6 bases). Trimming took 5 bases from V and 4 from J, leaving 20 bases between them. Per germline, CDR1 SEHNR and CDR2 FQNEAQ (reference sequence). CDR3 length: 16 residues.

The chain couples TRBV28 to TRBJ2-7, with 16 positions matching TRBD2. Germline V gene data show CDR1 as MDHEN and CDR2 as SYDVKM. The V gene end was trimmed by 6 bases and the J gene end by 5 bases; junction bases not matched to a gene: 4. This CDR3 has 15 amino acids. DNA for the CDR3: TGTGCCAGCAGCCCTGGGACTAGCGGGAGGGACGAGCAGTACTTC. Translated: CASSPGTSGRDEQYF.

The table lists this clone with a few counts. This chain joins TRBV11-3 and TRBJ1-2, with TRBD1 matching over 7 bases. The germline V gene encodes CDR1 SGHNT and CDR2 YENEEA. The CDR3 sequence is 14 residues long. The ends lost 0 bases at V and 2 bases at J; junction bases unmatched: 0. The CDR3 region is CASSLETGNYGYTF. The CDR3 nucleotides read TGTGCCAGCAGCTTAGAGACAGGGAACTATGGCTACACCTTC. Based on the CDR3 plus reference TRBV11-3 and TRBJ1-2, the full variable domain is EAGVVQSPRYKIIEKKQPVAFWCNPISGHNTLYWYLQNLGQGPELLIRYENEEAVDDSQLPKDRFSAERLKGVDSTLKIQPAELGDSAVYLCASSLETGNYGYTFGSGTRLTVV.

The chain uses TRBV11-3 and TRBJ2-3, with 16 bases fitting TRBD2. The germline V gene encodes CDR1 SGHNT and CDR2 YENEEA. V was pared by 4 bases and J by 5 bases, with 3 bases of the junction left unmatched. This CDR3 is built from 16 residues. The CDR3 bases are TGTGCCAGCAGCTCGGGACTAGCGGGAGGGCAAGATACGCAGTATTTT. Residues: CASSSGLAGGQDTQYF.